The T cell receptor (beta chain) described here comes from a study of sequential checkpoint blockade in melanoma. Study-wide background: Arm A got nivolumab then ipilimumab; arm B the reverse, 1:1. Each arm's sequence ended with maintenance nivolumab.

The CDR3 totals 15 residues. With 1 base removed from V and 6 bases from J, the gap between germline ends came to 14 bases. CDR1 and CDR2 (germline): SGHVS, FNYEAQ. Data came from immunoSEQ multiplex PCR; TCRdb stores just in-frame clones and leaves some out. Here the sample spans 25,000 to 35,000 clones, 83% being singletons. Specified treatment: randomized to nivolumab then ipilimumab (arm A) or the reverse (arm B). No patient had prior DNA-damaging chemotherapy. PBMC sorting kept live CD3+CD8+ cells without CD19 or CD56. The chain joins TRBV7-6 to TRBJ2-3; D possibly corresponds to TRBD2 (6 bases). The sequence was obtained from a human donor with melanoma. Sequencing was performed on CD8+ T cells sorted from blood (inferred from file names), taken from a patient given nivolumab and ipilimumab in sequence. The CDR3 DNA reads TGTGCCAGCAGCTTAGAAGCGGAGGCGGGGGATACGCAGTATTTT. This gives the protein CASSLEAEAGDTQYF.